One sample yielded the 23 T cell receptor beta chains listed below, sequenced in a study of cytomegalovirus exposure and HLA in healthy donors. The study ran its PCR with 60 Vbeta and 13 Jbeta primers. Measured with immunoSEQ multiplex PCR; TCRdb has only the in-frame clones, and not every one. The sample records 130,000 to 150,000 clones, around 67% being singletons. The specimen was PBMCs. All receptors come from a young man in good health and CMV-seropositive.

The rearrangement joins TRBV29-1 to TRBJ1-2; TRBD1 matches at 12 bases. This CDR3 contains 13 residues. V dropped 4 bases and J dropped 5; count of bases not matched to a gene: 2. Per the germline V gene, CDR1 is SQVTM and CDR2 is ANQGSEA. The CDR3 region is CSVGDRGLYGYTF. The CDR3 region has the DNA TGCAGCGTTGGGGACAGGGGGCTTTATGGCTACACCTTC.

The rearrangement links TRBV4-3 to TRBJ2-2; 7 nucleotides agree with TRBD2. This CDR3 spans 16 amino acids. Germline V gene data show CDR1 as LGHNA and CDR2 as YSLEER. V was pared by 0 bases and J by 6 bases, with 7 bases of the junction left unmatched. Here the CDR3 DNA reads TGCGCCAGCAGCCAAGACGAGGGAGGGGAGGCCGGGGAGCTGTTTTTT. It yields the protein CASSQDEGGEAGELFF.

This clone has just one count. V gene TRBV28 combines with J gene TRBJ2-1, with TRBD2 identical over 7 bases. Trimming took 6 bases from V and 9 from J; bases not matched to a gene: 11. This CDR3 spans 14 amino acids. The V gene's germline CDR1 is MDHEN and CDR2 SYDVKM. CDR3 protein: CASSLTSRLSEQFF. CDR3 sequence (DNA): TGTGCCAGCAGCCTGACTAGCCGCCTTAGTGAGCAGTTCTTC.

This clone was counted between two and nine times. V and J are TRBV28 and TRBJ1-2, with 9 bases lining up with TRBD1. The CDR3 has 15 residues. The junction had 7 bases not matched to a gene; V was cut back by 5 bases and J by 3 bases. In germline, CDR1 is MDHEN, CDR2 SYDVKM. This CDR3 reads CASSGTGRGDYGYTF. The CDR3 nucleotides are TGTGCCAGCAGTGGGACAGGGCGGGGGGACTATGGCTACACCTTC.

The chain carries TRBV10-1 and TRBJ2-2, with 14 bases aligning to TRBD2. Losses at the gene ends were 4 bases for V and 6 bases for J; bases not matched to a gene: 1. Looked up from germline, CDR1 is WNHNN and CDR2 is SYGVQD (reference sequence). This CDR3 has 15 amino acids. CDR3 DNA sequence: TGCGCCAGCAGTGGACTAGCGGGGGGGGCCGGGGAGCTGTTTTTT. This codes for CASSGLAGGAGELFF.

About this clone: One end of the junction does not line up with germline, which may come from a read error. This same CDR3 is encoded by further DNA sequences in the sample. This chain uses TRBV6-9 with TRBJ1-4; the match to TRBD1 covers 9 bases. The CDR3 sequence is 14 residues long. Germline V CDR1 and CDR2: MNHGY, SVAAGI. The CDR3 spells CASSPTTGGEKLFF. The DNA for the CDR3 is TGTGCCAGCAGTCCAACGACAGGGGGGGAAAAATTGTTTTTT.

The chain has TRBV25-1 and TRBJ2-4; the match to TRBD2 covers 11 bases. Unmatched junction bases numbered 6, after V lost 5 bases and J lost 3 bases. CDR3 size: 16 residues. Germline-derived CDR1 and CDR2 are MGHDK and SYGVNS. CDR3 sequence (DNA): TGTGCCAGCAGTCCTGGGACTAGCGGCGACAAAAACATTCAGTACTTC. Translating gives CASSPGTSGDKNIQYF.

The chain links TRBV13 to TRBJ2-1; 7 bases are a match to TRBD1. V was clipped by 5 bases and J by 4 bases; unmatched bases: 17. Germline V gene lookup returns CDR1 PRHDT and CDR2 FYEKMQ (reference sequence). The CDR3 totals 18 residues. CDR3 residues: CASSINKGASRFYNEQFF. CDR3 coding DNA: TGTGCCAGCAGCATAAACAAGGGGGCCAGCAGGTTTTACAATGAGCAGTTCTTC.

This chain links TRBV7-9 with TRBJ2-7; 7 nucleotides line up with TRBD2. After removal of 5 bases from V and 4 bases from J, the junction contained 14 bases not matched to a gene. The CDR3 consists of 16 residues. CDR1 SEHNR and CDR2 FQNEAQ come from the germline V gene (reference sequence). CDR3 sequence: CASSPPSGKEPYEQYF. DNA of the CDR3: TGTGCCAGCAGCCCCCCAAGCGGGAAGGAGCCGTACGAGCAGTACTTC.

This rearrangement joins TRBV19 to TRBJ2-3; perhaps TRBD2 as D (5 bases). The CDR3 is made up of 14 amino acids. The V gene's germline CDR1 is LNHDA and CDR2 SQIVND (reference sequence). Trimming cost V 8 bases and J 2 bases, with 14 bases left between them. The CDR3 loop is CASARDLPTDTQYF. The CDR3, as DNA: TGTGCCAGTGCCCGGGATCTACCCACAGATACGCAGTATTTT.

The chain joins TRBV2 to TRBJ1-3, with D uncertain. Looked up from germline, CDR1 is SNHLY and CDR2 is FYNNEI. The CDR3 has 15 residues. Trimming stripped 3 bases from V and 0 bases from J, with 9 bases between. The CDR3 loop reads CASSERPSSGNTIYF. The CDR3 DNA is TGTGCCAGCAGTGAGAGACCTAGCTCTGGAAACACCATATATTTT.

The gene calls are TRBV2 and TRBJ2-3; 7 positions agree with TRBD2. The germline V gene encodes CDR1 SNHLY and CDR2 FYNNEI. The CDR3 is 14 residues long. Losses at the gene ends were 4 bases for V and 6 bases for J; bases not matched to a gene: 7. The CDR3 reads CASSVRGGTDTQYF. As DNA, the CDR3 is TGTGCCAGCAGTGTGCGCGGGGGAACGGATACGCAGTATTTT.

The CDR3 here is CASSHLGTGWIEAFF. The CDR3 coding sequence is TGCGCCAGCAGCCACTTGGGGACAGGGTGGATAGAAGCTTTCTTT. The rearrangement joins TRBV4-1 to TRBJ1-1; 9 bases map to TRBD1. J lost 8 bases, V lost 3 bases, and 10 bases had no gene match. There are 15 residues in the CDR3. Germline V CDR1 and CDR2: MGHRA, YSYEKL.

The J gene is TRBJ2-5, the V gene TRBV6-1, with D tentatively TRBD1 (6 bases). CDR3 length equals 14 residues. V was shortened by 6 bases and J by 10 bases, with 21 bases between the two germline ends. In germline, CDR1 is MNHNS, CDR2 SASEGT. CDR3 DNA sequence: TGTGCCAGCAGCTCACAGGGAGATTTCTCGGACCAGTACTTC. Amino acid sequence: CASSSQGDFSDQYF.

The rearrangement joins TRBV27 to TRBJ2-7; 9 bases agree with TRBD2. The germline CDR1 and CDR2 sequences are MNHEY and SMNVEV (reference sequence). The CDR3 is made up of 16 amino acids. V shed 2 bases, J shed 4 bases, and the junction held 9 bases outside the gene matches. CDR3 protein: CASSLRASGGRYEQYF. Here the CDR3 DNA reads TGTGCCAGCAGTTTAAGGGCGAGCGGGGGGAGATACGAGCAGTACTTC.

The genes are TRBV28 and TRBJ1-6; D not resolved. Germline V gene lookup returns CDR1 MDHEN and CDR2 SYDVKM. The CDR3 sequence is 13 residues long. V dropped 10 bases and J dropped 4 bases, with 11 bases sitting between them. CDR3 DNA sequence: TGTGCCACCATCCCTACTTATAATTCACCCCTCCACTTT. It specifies CATIPTYNSPLHF.

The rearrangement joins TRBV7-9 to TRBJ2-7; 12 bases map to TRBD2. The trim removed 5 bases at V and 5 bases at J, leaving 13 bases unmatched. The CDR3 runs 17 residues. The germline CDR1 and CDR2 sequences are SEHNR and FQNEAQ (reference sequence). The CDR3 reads CASSRGGGLAGYHEQYF. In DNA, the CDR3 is TGTGCCAGCAGCAGGGGGGGAGGACTAGCGGGATACCACGAGCAGTACTTC.

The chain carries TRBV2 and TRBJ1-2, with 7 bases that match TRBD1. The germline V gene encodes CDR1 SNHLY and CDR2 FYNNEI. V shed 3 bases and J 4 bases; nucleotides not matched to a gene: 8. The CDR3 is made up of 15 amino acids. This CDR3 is CASSEGQIFFYGYTF. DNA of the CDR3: TGTGCCAGCAGTGAGGGACAGATTTTTTTCTATGGCTACACCTTC.

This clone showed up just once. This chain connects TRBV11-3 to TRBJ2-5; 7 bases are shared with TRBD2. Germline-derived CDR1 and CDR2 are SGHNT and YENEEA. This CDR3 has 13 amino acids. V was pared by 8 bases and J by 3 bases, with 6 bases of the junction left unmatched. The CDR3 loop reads CASSRGEEETQYF. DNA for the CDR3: TGTGCCAGCTCCCGGGGGGAGGAAGAGACCCAGTACTTC.

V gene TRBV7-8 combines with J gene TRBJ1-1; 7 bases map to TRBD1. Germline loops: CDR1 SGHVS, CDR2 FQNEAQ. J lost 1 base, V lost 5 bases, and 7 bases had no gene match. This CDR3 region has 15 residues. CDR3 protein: CASSPRTGANTEAFF. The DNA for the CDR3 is TGTGCCAGCAGCCCACGGACAGGAGCGAACACTGAAGCTTTCTTT.

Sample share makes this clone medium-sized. CDR3 amino acids: CASSSTGTSGLTYEQYF. CDR3 nucleotide sequence: TGTGCCAGCAGTTCTACCGGGACTAGCGGACTAACCTACGAGCAGTACTTC. The chain uses TRBV2 and TRBJ2-7, with TRBD2 matching over 11 bases. CDR3 length equals 17 residues. The junction had 11 bases not matched to a gene; V was cut back by 5 bases and J by 2 bases. Germline-derived CDR1 and CDR2 are SNHLY and FYNNEI.

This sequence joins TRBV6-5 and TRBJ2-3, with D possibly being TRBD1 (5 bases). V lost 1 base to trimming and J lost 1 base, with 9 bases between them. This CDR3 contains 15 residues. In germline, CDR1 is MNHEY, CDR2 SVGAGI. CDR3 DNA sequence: TGTGCCAGCAGTTACTGGCAGGGCGGCACAGATACGCAGTATTTT. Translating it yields CASSYWQGGTDTQYF.

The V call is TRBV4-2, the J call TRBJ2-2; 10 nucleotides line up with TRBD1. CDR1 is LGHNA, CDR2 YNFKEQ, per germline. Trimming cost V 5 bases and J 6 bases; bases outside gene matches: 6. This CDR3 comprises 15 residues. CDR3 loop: CASSAGTGASGELFF. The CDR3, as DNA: TGTGCCAGCAGCGCCGGGACAGGGGCATCCGGGGAGCTGTTTTTT.